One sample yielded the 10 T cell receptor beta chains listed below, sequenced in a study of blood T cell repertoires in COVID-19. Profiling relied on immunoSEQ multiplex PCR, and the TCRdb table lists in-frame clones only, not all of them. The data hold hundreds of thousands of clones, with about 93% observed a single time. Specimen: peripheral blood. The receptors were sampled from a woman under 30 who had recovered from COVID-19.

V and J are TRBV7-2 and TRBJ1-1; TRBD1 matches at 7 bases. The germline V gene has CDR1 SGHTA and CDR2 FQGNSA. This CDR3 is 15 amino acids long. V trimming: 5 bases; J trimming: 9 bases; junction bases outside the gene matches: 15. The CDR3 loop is CASSPRGGQDRKAFF. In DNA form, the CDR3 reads TGTGCCAGCAGCCCTAGGGGAGGACAGGACAGAAAAGCTTTCTTT. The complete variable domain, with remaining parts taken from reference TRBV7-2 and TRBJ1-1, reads GAGVSQSPSNKVTEKGKDVELRCDPISGHTALYWYRQSLGQGLEFLIYFQGNSAPDKSGLPSDRFSAERTGGSVSTLTIQRTQQEDSAVYLCASSPRGGQDRKAFFGQGTRLTVV.

The CDR3 here is CASSRAGFQGYGYTF. The CDR3, as DNA: TGTGCCAGCAGCCGGGCAGGGTTTCAGGGCTATGGCTACACCTTC. V and J are TRBV6-5 and TRBJ1-2; TRBD1 is a possible D gene (5 bases). Germline CDR1 is MNHEY and CDR2 is SVGAGI. The CDR3 sequence is 15 residues long. The V end was cut by 6 bases, the J end by 4 bases, with 18 bases between.

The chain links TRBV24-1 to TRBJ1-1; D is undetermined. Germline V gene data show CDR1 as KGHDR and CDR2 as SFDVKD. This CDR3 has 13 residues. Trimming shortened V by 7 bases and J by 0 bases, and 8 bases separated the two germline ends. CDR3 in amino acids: CATSNTLNTEAFF. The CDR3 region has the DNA TGTGCCACCAGCAATACACTGAACACTGAAGCTTTCTTT.

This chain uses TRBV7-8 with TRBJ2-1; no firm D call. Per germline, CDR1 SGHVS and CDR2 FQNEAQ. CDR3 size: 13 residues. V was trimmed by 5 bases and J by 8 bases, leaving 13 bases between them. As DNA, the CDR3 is TGTGCCAGCAGCCTCACCGCCCTAGATGAGCAGTTCTTC. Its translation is CASSLTALDEQFF.

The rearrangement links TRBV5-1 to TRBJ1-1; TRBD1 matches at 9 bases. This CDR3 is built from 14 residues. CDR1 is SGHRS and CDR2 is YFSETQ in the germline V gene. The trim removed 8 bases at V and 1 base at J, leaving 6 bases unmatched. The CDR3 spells CASRDRAGNTEAFF. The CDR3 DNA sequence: TGCGCCAGTCGGGACAGGGCGGGGAACACTGAAGCTTTCTTT.

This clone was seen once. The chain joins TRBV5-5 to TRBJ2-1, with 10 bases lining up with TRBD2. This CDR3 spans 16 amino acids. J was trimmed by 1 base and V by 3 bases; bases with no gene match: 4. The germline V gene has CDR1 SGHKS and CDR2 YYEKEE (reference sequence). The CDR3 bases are TGTGCCAGCAGCTCTCTAGCGGGAGTATCCTACAATGAGCAGTTCTTC. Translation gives CASSSLAGVSYNEQFF.

CDR3 protein: CASSLIAGGPYEQYV. DNA for the CDR3: TGTGCCAGCAGTTTAATAGCGGGGGGCCCCTACGAGCAGTACGTC. The chain combines TRBV27 with TRBJ2-7, with 10 nucleotides matching TRBD2. Germline V gene lookup returns CDR1 MNHEY and CDR2 SMNVEV (reference sequence). V shed 2 bases and J 2 bases; nucleotides not matched to a gene: 3. This CDR3 spans 15 amino acids.

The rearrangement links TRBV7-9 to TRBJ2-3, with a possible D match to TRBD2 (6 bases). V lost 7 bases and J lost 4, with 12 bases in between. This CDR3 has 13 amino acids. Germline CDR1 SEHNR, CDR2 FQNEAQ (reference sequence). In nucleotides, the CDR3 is TGTGCCAGCACCCTGGGGGGAGCAGATACGCAGTATTTT. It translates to CASTLGGADTQYF. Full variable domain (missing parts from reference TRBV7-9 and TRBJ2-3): DTGVSQNPRHKITKRGQNVTFRCDPISEHNRLYWYRQTLGQGPEFLTYFQNEAQLEKSRLLSDRFSAERPKGSFSTLEIQRTEQGDSAMYLCASTLGGADTQYFGPGTRLTVL.

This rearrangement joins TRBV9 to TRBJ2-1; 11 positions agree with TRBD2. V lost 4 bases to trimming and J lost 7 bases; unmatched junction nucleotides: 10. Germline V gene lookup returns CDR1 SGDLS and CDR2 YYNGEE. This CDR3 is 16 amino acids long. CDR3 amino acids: CASSPGTSGAANEQFF. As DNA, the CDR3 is TGTGCCAGCAGCCCAGGGACTAGCGGAGCCGCTAATGAGCAGTTCTTC.

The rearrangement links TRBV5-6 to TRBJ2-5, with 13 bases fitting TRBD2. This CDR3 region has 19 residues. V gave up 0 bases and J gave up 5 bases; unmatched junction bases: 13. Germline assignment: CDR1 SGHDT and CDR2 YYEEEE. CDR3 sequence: CASSLERGTSGTLGETQYF. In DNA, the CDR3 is TGTGCCAGCAGCTTGGAACGGGGGACTAGCGGGACCCTGGGGGAGACCCAGTACTTC.